Presented here are 20 T cell receptor beta chains from one specimen sequenced in a study of CD8+ T cells in alopecia areata. RNA was isolated and reverse transcribed to cDNA, the sequencing template. TCRdb keeps only in-frame clones here, not all; method: immunoSEQ multiplex PCR. The sample yields roughly 170,000 clones, about 60% seen once. This specimen consisted of CD4+ T cells sorted from blood, obtained at week 0. The receptors originated from a human donor with alopecia areata.

This clone has a handful of counts. The chain links TRBV7-2 to TRBJ1-5; no clear D gene. Trimming took 5 bases from V and 2 from J, leaving 7 bases between them. CDR3 size: 13 residues. Germline V gene sequence: CDR1 SGHTA, CDR2 FQGNSA. Written as DNA, the CDR3 is TGTGCCAGCAGCCGGCGTGGCAATCAGCCCCAGCATTTT. Its translation: CASSRRGNQPQHF.

The gene calls are TRBV12-5 and TRBJ2-7, with D unclear. Germline CDR1 and CDR2: LGHNT and FRNRAP. The CDR3 extends over 13 amino acids. V was trimmed by 1 base and J by 2 bases, leaving 6 bases between them. In nucleotides, the CDR3 is TGTGCTAGTGGTTTGGCCGCGCCCTACGAGCAGTACTTC. It is translated as CASGLAAPYEQYF.

V is TRBV11-2 and J is TRBJ2-7; D might be TRBD1 (6 bases). The CDR3 has 13 residues. The germline V gene encodes CDR1 SGHAT and CDR2 FQNNGV. The CDR3 DNA is TGTGCTAGCCGGATGGACAGACCCTACGAGCAGTACTTC. Translating gives CASRMDRPYEQYF. Drawing the rest from reference TRBV11-2 and TRBJ2-7, the complete variable domain is EAGVAQSPRYKIIEKRQSVAFWCNPISGHATLYWYQQILGQGPKLLIQFQNNGVVDDSQLPKDRFSAERLKGVDSTLKIQPAKLEDSAVYLCASRMDRPYEQYFGPGTRLTVT.

The chain recombines TRBV29-1 with TRBJ2-3; D is perhaps TRBD2 (5 bases). Looked up from germline, CDR1 is SQVTM and CDR2 is ANQGSEA. V lost 6 bases and J lost 2, with 15 bases in between. The CDR3 has 14 amino acids. The CDR3, as DNA: TGCAGCGTAGGGTCGGCGGGCCACACAGATACGCAGTATTTT. Amino acid sequence: CSVGSAGHTDTQYF.

This chain connects TRBV7-9 to TRBJ1-1; D not certain. This CDR3 is 15 amino acids long. Germline CDR1 is SEHNR and CDR2 is FQNEAQ (reference sequence). With 5 bases removed from V and 3 bases from J, the gap between germline ends came to 16 bases. Here the CDR3 reads CASSPAYGSDTEAFF. The CDR3 DNA reads as TGTGCCAGCAGCCCCGCCTACGGGTCGGACACTGAAGCTTTCTTT.

There are a few counts of this clone. CDR3 amino acids: CASSPNRDRANQPQHF. The CDR3 DNA reads as TGTGCCAGCAGCCCGAACCGGGACAGGGCCAATCAGCCCCAGCATTTT. This chain links TRBV11-1 with TRBJ1-5; TRBD1 agrees at 9 bases. The CDR3 is made up of 16 amino acids. Germline lookup yields CDR1 SGHAT and CDR2 FQDESV (reference sequence). With 5 bases clipped from V and 3 bases from J, the junction kept 8 bases outside the gene matches.

This clone has only a few counts. DNA of the CDR3: TGTGCCAGCAGCGCAGTTAATGAAAAACTGTTTTTT. The encoded protein is CASSAVNEKLFF. The chain links TRBV7-9 to TRBJ1-4; no firm D call. The CDR3 has 12 residues. Deletions cut 5 bases from V and 4 bases from J, with 5 bases between. Germline V lookup: CDR1 SEHNR, CDR2 FQNEAQ (reference sequence).

Only a few counts were recorded for this clone. J is TRBJ2-5 and V is TRBV4-1; possibly TRBD1 or TRBD2 for D (7 bases each). The germline V gene has CDR1 MGHRA and CDR2 YSYEKL. Trimming took off 4 bases at V and 4 bases at J, with 22 bases between the two ends. The CDR3 totals 17 residues. The CDR3 coding sequence is TGCGCCAGCAGCCCACGAGTGAGGGAGGGGGCGGTAGAGACCCAGTACTTC. Encoded protein: CASSPRVREGAVETQYF.

The V call is TRBV5-1, the J call TRBJ1-1; TRBD1 is a possible D gene (6 bases). Deletions cut 2 bases from V and 1 base from J, with 12 bases between. The CDR3 length is 15 residues. The V gene's germline CDR1 is SGHRS and CDR2 YFSETQ. The CDR3 bases are TGCGCCAGCAGCTTTTGGGGGCATTCGAACACTGAAGCTTTCTTT. Its protein is CASSFWGHSNTEAFF.

The genes are TRBV5-6 and TRBJ1-4, with TRBD1 matching over 8 bases. The CDR3 is made up of 15 amino acids. Trimming at V came to 5 bases and at J to 5 bases, leaving 8 bases not matched to a gene. Per the germline V gene, CDR1 is SGHDT and CDR2 is YYEEEE. The DNA of the CDR3 is TGTGCCAGCAGGCCACGACAGGGGTGGAATGAAAAACTGTTTTTT. It codes for CASRPRQGWNEKLFF. The full variable domain, its missing parts supplied by reference TRBV5-6 and TRBJ1-4, is DAGVTQSPTHLIKTRGQQVTLRCSPKSGHDTVSWYQQALGQGPQFIFQYYEEEERQRGNFPDRFSGHQFPNYSSELNVNALLLGDSALYLCASRPRQGWNEKLFFGSGTQLSVL.

CDR3 sequence (DNA): TGTGCCAGCAGCGACGATCCGGGCGGCGGCACAGATACGCAGTATTTT. Residues: CASSDDPGGGTDTQYF. The J gene is TRBJ2-3, the V gene TRBV9; the D is unclear. The germline V gene encodes CDR1 SGDLS and CDR2 YYNGEE. V was clipped by 3 bases and J by 1 base, with 15 bases between them. This CDR3 contains 16 residues.

The chain recombines TRBV28 with TRBJ2-7; perhaps TRBD2 as D (5 bases). Trimming left V 8 bases short and J 3 bases short, with 17 bases between. The germline V gene has CDR1 MDHEN and CDR2 SYDVKM. This CDR3 spans 14 amino acids. In nucleotides, the CDR3 is TGTGCCAGCCTGCAAGGAGGAGTGAGCTACGAGCAGTACTTC. Its protein is CASLQGGVSYEQYF.

The chain employs TRBV29-1 and TRBJ2-3; D is tentatively TRBD1 or TRBD2 (6 bases each). Germline V gene data show CDR1 as SQVTM and CDR2 as ANQGSEA. The CDR3 has 15 residues. With 6 bases removed from V and 2 bases from J, the gap between germline ends came to 18 bases. The CDR3 reads CSVPSHGGHTDTQYF. In DNA, the CDR3 is TGCAGCGTCCCTTCCCACGGGGGCCACACAGATACGCAGTATTTT.

This clone was counted a single time. The J gene is TRBJ2-3, the V gene TRBV25-1, with 10 bases lining up with TRBD2. The J segment lost 11 bases and the V segment lost 4 bases, leaving 9 bases of the junction unmatched. The CDR3 totals 14 residues. Per the germline V gene, CDR1 is MGHDK and CDR2 is SYGVNS. The CDR3 DNA is TGTGCCAGCAGTGCCCCTGGGGTAGCGGGGGGGCAGTATTTT. Amino acids: CASSAPGVAGGQYF. The full variable domain, completed using reference TRBV25-1 and TRBJ2-3, is EADIYQTPRYLVIGTGKKITLECSQTMGHDKMYWYQQDPGMELHLIHYSYGVNSTEKGDLSSESTVSRIRTEHFPLTLESARPSHTSQYLCASSAPGVAGGQYFGPGTRLTVL.

The V gene is TRBV7-9, the J gene TRBJ1-2; the D gene is possibly TRBD1 (5 bases). V was trimmed by 5 bases and J by 2 bases, leaving 6 bases between them. CDR3 length: 12 amino acids. Germline V lookup: CDR1 SEHNR, CDR2 FQNEAQ (reference sequence). The CDR3 DNA sequence: TGTGCCAGCAGCCGACAGAACTATGGCTACACCTTC. It encodes CASSRQNYGYTF.

The rearrangement links TRBV27 to TRBJ2-7; D is perhaps TRBD2 (5 bases). The CDR3 runs to 15 residues. Germline assignment: CDR1 MNHEY and CDR2 SMNVEV (reference sequence). V was cut by 3 bases and J by 2 bases, with 14 bases left in between. The CDR3 spells CASSLRDQRTYEQYF. For the CDR3, the DNA is TGTGCCAGCAGTTTGAGGGATCAGAGAACCTACGAGCAGTACTTC.

V is TRBV6-6 and J is TRBJ2-7; possible D gene TRBD2, 7 bases. Trimming took off 7 bases at V and 2 bases at J, with 15 bases between the two ends. CDR1 MNHNY and CDR2 SVGAGI come from the germline V gene (reference sequence). The CDR3 is 14 amino acids. CDR3 in DNA: TGTGCCAGCACACCATGGGGGGGCGCCTACGAGCAGTACTTC. Translating it yields CASTPWGGAYEQYF.

Ten or more counts support this clone. The V gene is TRBV5-4, the J gene TRBJ2-3, with D tentatively TRBD1 (6 bases). The CDR3 totals 15 residues. V gave up 4 bases and J gave up 3 bases, with 15 bases separating them. CDR1 SGHNT and CDR2 YYREEE come from the germline V gene (reference sequence). In DNA form, the CDR3 reads TGTGCCAGCAGCCAAGGACAGCCGCAGACAGATACGCAGTATTTT. It encodes CASSQGQPQTDTQYF. Combining the CDR3 with reference TRBV5-4 and TRBJ2-3 gives the whole variable domain ETGVTQSPTHLIKTRGQQVTLRCSSQSGHNTVSWYQQALGQGPQFIFQYYREEENGRGNFPPRFSGLQFPNYSSELNVNALELDDSALYLCASSQGQPQTDTQYFGPGTRLTVL.

This chain joins TRBV10-3 and TRBJ2-2; TRBD1 agrees at 7 bases. The trim removed 5 bases at V and 1 base at J, leaving 7 bases unmatched. The CDR3 contains 16 residues. Germline V gene data show CDR1 as ENHRY and CDR2 as SYGVKD. CDR3 in amino acids: CAISQGVAWNTGELFF. CDR3 DNA: TGTGCCATCAGTCAGGGGGTAGCCTGGAACACCGGGGAGCTGTTTTTT.

The V gene is TRBV29-1, the J gene TRBJ2-7; a possible D gene is TRBD1 (6 bases). The CDR3 is 12 residues long. Germline V gene lookup returns CDR1 SQVTM and CDR2 ANQGSEA. Trimming left V 5 bases short and J 3 bases short, with 11 bases between. The CDR3 DNA reads as TGCAGCGTTAAACAACAGGGCTACGAGCAGTACTTC. It yields the protein CSVKQQGYEQYF.